This record looks at one T cell receptor (beta chain) sequence and its context. The sample belongs to a study of blood T cell repertoires in COVID-19. Study in general: Samples came from the United States, Italy and Spain, spanning acute and convalescent COVID-19. Sources were T cells, B-cell-depleted T cells, or PBMCs; the material itself was cDNA or gDNA.

In the original workflow: Reference gene primer amplification gave estimated nucleated cell counts. TCRdb keeps only in-frame clones here, not all; method: immunoSEQ multiplex PCR. That table is the source of V, J and clone size, and D and trimming were worked out from the DNA. The table lists 200,000 or so clones, roughly 76% of them singletons, with 4.5% to 5.5% in the top ten. The length of the CDR3 is 13 residues. J lost 15 bases, V lost 0 bases, and 6 bases had no gene match. In germline, CDR1 is MNHEY, CDR2 SVGAGI. Sequencing input: peripheral blood. The TCR sequence derives from a human donor in a cohort sampled during active COVID-19. The chain couples TRBV6-5 to TRBJ2-1; the match to TRBD2 covers 9 bases. This chain's CDR3 is CASSYSGASGVFF. The CDR3, as DNA: TGTGCCAGCAGTTACTCTGGGGCTAGCGGGGTGTTCTTC.